This T cell receptor (beta chain) was identified in a study of T-cell memory formation after mild COVID-19. The CDR3 is 16 residues long. Germline values: CDR1 SGHRS, CDR2 YFSETQ. With V trimmed by 3 bases and J by 5 bases, 12 bases remained unmatched. Study-wide results and caveats: Day 15 to 85 contracting clones showed balanced CD4/CD8; day 15 to 37 expanders favored CD4+.

Concerning this clonotype itself: The antigen is unknown.

TCRdb recomputed calls from the 5' RACE reads with MiXCR, one row per CDR3 protein. There are some 440,000 distinct CDR3 sequences in the sample; about 23% occur only once, and around 13% lies in the top ten. This clonotype was sampled from an adult woman who had mild COVID-19 (a few samples of this study predate the infection). Cell type and time point are not known. Sequencing was performed on PBMCs or a T cell subset sorted from them (not recorded which). V gene TRBV5-1 combines with J gene TRBJ1-2, with TRBD1 matching over 8 bases. CDR3 nucleotide sequence: TGCGCCAGCAGCTGGACCCAGGGGGCTTCATCGTATGGCTACACCTTC. Residues: CASSWTQGASSYGYTF.